The 16 T cell receptor beta chains listed next were all sequenced from one sample in a study of T cells in Graves' hyperthyroidism and ophthalmopathy. Amplification yielded TCR beta CDR3 regions, with RNA transcripts as the source. First-round RT-PCR with HTBI primers amplified the TCR CDR3 region. Via MiXCR, TCRdb re-called the multiplex PCR reads, giving one row per CDR3 protein. This table has some 620,000 distinct CDR3 sequences, roughly 16% appearing once. What was sequenced was blood. These receptors were taken from a woman in her twenties or thirties with Graves' hyperthyroidism.

This clonotype was seen at least ten times. The chain employs TRBV3-1 and TRBJ2-5; 10 bases line up with TRBD2. This CDR3 spans 17 amino acids. The germline gives CDR1 LGHDT, CDR2 YNNKEL (reference sequence). V shed 2 bases and J 5 bases; nucleotides not matched to a gene: 11. CDR3 sequence reads: CASSQWGLAGEHETQYF. The DNA for the CDR3 is TGTGCCAGCAGCCAATGGGGTCTAGCGGGAGAGCATGAGACCCAGTACTTC.

The chain carries TRBV29-1 and TRBJ1-1; D is unresolved. Germline V gene sequence: CDR1 SQVTM, CDR2 ANQGSEA. This CDR3 is built from 10 residues. V was shortened by 5 bases and J by 0 bases, with 1 base between the two germline ends. In DNA, the CDR3 is TGCAGCGTTCTGAACACTGAAGCTTTCTTT. It is translated as CSVLNTEAFF. Complete variable domain (other parts from reference TRBV29-1 and TRBJ1-1): SAVISQKPSRDICQRGTSLTIQCQVDSQVTMMFWYRQQPGQSLTLIATANQGSEATYESGFVIDKFPISRPNLTFSTLTVSNMSPEDSSIYLCSVLNTEAFFGQGTRLTVV.

The rearrangement uses TRBV28 and TRBJ2-1, with D perhaps matching TRBD2 (6 bases). The V gene lost 2 bases and the J gene lost 0 bases, with 14 bases spanning the gap. The CDR3 totals 17 residues. CDR1 and CDR2 from the germline V gene are MDHEN and SYDVKM. CDR3: CASSLESGVASYNEQFF. The DNA of the CDR3 is TGTGCCAGCAGTTTAGAGTCGGGGGTAGCCTCCTACAATGAGCAGTTCTTC. The complete variable domain, with remaining parts taken from reference TRBV28 and TRBJ2-1, reads DVKVTQSSRYLVKRTGEKVFLECVQDMDHENMFWYRQDPGLGLRLIYFSYDVKMKEKGDIPEGYSVSREKKERFSLILESASTNQTSMYLCASSLESGVASYNEQFFGPGTRLTVL.

Ten or more counts support this clonotype. The chain uses TRBV7-2 and TRBJ2-5; possible D gene TRBD1, 6 bases. V was pared by 1 base and J by 1 base, with 10 bases between. The CDR3 consists of 15 residues. Germline CDR1 reads SGHTA; CDR2 reads FQGNSA. The DNA of the CDR3 is TGTGCCAGCAGCTTAGTTGGACAGAGCCAAGAGACCCAGTACTTC. This translates into CASSLVGQSQETQYF.

This clonotype was observed a few times. At one end the junction does not follow the germline gene, possibly because of a read error. The chain employs TRBV13 and TRBJ1-4; a possible D gene is TRBD1 (6 bases). The germline V gene has CDR1 PRHDT and CDR2 FYEKMQ (reference sequence). The CDR3 covers 15 residues. The CDR3 spells CASSTSGATSEKLFF. CDR3 nucleotides: TGTGCCAGCAGCACCTCAGGGGCAACTAGTGAAAAACTGTTTTTT.

This clonotype came up many times. J is TRBJ2-7 and V is TRBV7-2, with TRBD2 matching 11 bases. CDR1 and CDR2 from the germline V gene are SGHTA and FQGNSA. The CDR3 length is 14 residues. V lost 5 bases and J lost 7; bases outside the gene matches: 7. CDR3 DNA sequence: TGTGCCAGCAGCCGACCGGGACTAGCGGTAGAGCAGTACTTC. Residues: CASSRPGLAVEQYF.

The table lists this clonotype with many counts. The CDR3 bases are TGCGCCAGCAGCTTGGCCTCCGCGGTAATTACAGACGGGGAGCTGTTTTTT. This encodes CASSLASAVITDGELFF. The V call is TRBV5-1, the J call TRBJ2-2; no firm D call. Trimming stripped 0 bases from V and 7 bases from J, with 19 bases between. This CDR3 spans 17 amino acids. Germline assignment: CDR1 SGHRS and CDR2 YFSETQ. Full variable domain (rest looked up from reference TRBV5-1 and TRBJ2-2): KAGVTQTPRYLIKTRGQQVTLSCSPISGHRSVSWYQQTPGQGLQFLFEYFSETQRNKGNFPGRFSGRQFSNSRSEMNVSTLELGDSALYLCASSLASAVITDGELFFGEGSRLTVL.

The chain employs TRBV6-1 and TRBJ2-7; no clear D. Between the trimmed V and J ends, which lost 6 bases and 3 bases, there was a span of 15 bases. The CDR3 consists of 14 residues. Germline V gene sequence: CDR1 MNHNS, CDR2 SASEGT. The CDR3 DNA sequence: TGTGCCAGCAGGGGTTCCGGGCTAAACTACGAGCAGTACTTC. It codes for CASRGSGLNYEQYF.

This clonotype occurred many times. The chain recombines TRBV19 with TRBJ1-5; 7 bases line up with TRBD1. This CDR3 is built from 12 residues. CDR1 LNHDA and CDR2 SQIVND come from the germline V gene (reference sequence). Trimming cost V 10 bases and J 4 bases; bases outside gene matches: 4. The CDR3 loop is CATRDSNQPQHF. DNA of the CDR3: TGTGCCACGCGGGACAGTAATCAGCCCCAGCATTTT.

The chain links TRBV9 to TRBJ1-3; D possibly corresponds to TRBD1 (5 bases). This CDR3 comprises 17 residues. Germline CDR1 reads SGDLS; CDR2 reads YYNGEE. V lost 5 bases and J 0 bases, leaving 18 bases between the germline ends. This CDR3 is CASSPRAGRISGNTIYF. Here the CDR3 DNA reads TGTGCCAGCAGTCCGAGGGCAGGGCGAATCTCTGGAAACACCATATATTTT.

J is TRBJ2-1 and V is TRBV28, with a tentative D call TRBD2 (5 bases). The CDR3 is 13 residues long. Trimming removed 5 bases at V and 10 bases at J, with 15 bases between. Germline V gives CDR1 MDHEN, CDR2 SYDVKM. The CDR3 protein is CASSILNREEQFF. DNA for the CDR3: TGTGCCAGCAGTATCCTTAACCGGGAAGAGCAGTTCTTC. The whole variable domain, remainder taken from reference TRBV28 and TRBJ2-1, is DVKVTQSSRYLVKRTGEKVFLECVQDMDHENMFWYRQDPGLGLRLIYFSYDVKMKEKGDIPEGYSVSREKKERFSLILESASTNQTSMYLCASSILNREEQFFGPGTRLTVL.

This clonotype appeared many times. V and J are TRBV7-2 and TRBJ2-1; TRBD1 might be the D (5 bases). This CDR3 is built from 15 residues. Between the trimmed V and J ends, which lost 4 bases and 0 bases, there was a span of 10 bases. CDR1 is SGHTA, CDR2 FQGNSA, per germline. The CDR3 coding sequence is TGTGCCAGCAGCTCGGACATATACTCCTACAATGAGCAGTTCTTC. Translation: CASSSDIYSYNEQFF.

This clonotype has at least ten counts. The chain is built from TRBV5-5 and TRBJ1-5, with 8 positions matching TRBD1. J was trimmed by 15 bases and V by 0 bases; bases with no gene match: 8. Germline-derived CDR1 and CDR2 are SGHKS and YYEKEE (reference sequence). CDR3 length: 13 amino acids. CDR3 sequence (DNA): TGTGCCAGCAGCTTGGCCGGGACAGGTGTTTGGCATTTT. This encodes CASSLAGTGVWHF.

Ten or more counts support this clonotype. The V gene is TRBV28, the J gene TRBJ2-1, with 11 positions matching TRBD2. CDR1 is MDHEN, CDR2 SYDVKM, per germline. The V and J ends lost 5 bases and 2 bases, in that order; junction bases with no gene match: 5. The CDR3 is made up of 16 amino acids. The CDR3 here is CASSRGLAGPYNEQFF. The CDR3 DNA follows: TGTGCCAGCAGTCGAGGACTAGCGGGCCCCTACAATGAGCAGTTCTTC.

There are many counts of this clonotype. The DNA for the CDR3 is TGTGCCAGCTGGGACAGGTCGACTCGGTGGCAGTACTTC. Its translation is CASWDRSTRWQYF. The gene calls are TRBV6-1 and TRBJ2-7; 8 positions agree with TRBD1. The CDR3 covers 13 residues. Trimming at V came to 8 bases and at J to 9 bases, leaving 12 bases not matched to a gene. Germline V gene data show CDR1 as MNHNS and CDR2 as SASEGT.

This chain joins TRBV6-1 and TRBJ2-2, with D unclear. This CDR3 comprises 15 residues. Deletions cut 2 bases from V and 6 bases from J, with 13 bases between. Germline CDR1 MNHNS, CDR2 SASEGT. The CDR3 spells CASSESADSPGELFF. In DNA, the CDR3 is TGTGCCAGCAGTGAATCGGCAGACTCCCCCGGGGAGCTGTTTTTT.